The text below deals with one TCR beta chain. Its antigen is as yet unknown. Using its own MiXCR run on the reads, TCRdb lists one record per CDR3 protein. The sample has more than 650,000 distinct CDR3 sequences; 35% are singletons. This specimen comes from a study of T cell repertoires in cytomegalovirus infection. Study-wide background: From public TCR beta signatures came an indication of both CMV infection and matching HLA type. Study results and caveats: CMV carriers with the relevant HLA were identified by cumulative public TCR beta family frequency. Dominant in the ex vivo response were TCR beta clonotypes restricted by HLA-C and specific for CMV.

The CDR3 is 16 residues long. The V gene's germline CDR1 is SGHDN and CDR2 FVKESK. V lost 4 bases to trimming and J lost 8 bases, with 21 bases between them. The source material was PBMCs. The sequence was obtained from a human donor in good health (CMV status not recorded). Some clones in this sample may be carry-over from other donors' samples. The J gene is TRBJ2-1, the V gene TRBV14, with D unresolved. CDR3 in DNA: TGTGCCAGCAGCCCCCGGGTAGCTGGGTTTGGCGATGAGCAGTTCTTC. Amino acid sequence: CASSPRVAGFGDEQFF. The variable domain in full, with the rest retrieved from reference TRBV14 and TRBJ2-1, is EAGVTQFPSHSVIEKGQTVTLRCDPISGHDNLYWYRRVMGKEIKFLLHFVKESKQDESGMPNNRFLAERTGGTYSTLKVQPAELEDSGVYFCASSPRVAGFGDEQFFGPGTRLTVL.